This TCR beta chain derives from a study of blood T cell repertoires in COVID-19. Assay used: immunoSEQ multiplex PCR; TCRdb lists only in-frame clones, some missing. The table has about 95,000 clones, over 75% seen once. The ends lost 6 bases at V and 4 bases at J; junction bases unmatched: 10. The CDR3 length is 15 residues. Germline loops: CDR1 LNHDA, CDR2 SQIVND (reference sequence). The chain has TRBV19 and TRBJ1-1, with TRBD1 identical over 8 bases. The sample comprised peripheral blood. This sequence originates from an elderly man with active or convalescent COVID-19. CDR3 bases: TGTGCCAGTAGCGGACAGGGTAGGAGCAGCACTGAAGCTTTCTTT. It yields the protein CASSGQGRSSTEAFF.